This paragraph covers one T cell receptor beta chain sequence. Its target is unknown. CDR3 length: 13 amino acids. V dropped 10 bases and J dropped 7 bases, with 16 bases sitting between them. Germline CDR1 LNHDA, CDR2 SQIVND (reference sequence). This specimen comes from a study of shared clonotypes between healthy human individuals. General study results and limits: Only blood was sampled; tissue repertoires likely differ.

A deep-level run was used for the assay. On sorted subsets, replicate PCRs used about 0.2 ug DNA, or tens of thousands of T cell genomes. Some clones are missing from TCRdb's copy, which holds only in-frame ones; the method was immunoSEQ multiplex PCR. This sample has under 850,000 clones, with around 70% found just once. CD4+ cell separation produced CD45RA+ naive and CD45RA-negative memory subsets. The sequenced sample was memory CD4+ T cells sorted from blood. The sample's subset: CD45RA-negative fraction. The genes are TRBV19 and TRBJ1-4, with D tentatively TRBD1 (5 bases). The receptor was isolated from a woman in her twenties or thirties in good health. The CDR3 coding sequence is TGTGCCACGGTCAGACAGAAGGGTGAAAAACTGTTTTTT. As protein: CATVRQKGEKLFF.